This T cell receptor (beta chain) emerged from a study of T-cell memory formation after mild COVID-19. Findings of the study overall: Contracting clones, day 15 to 85, had balanced CD4/CD8, and later expanders favored CD4+. Contracting CD4+ clones lay largely in CM and EM, with CD8+ ones residing in EMRA.

Germline CDR1 and CDR2: DFQATT and SNEGSKA (reference sequence). V was cut by 6 bases and J by 2 bases, with 10 bases left in between. The CDR3 loop spans 12 amino acids. This clonotype has just a few counts. The target antigen is unknown. TCRdb analysed the 5' RACE reads with MiXCR anew, one entry per CDR3 protein. Found here are 350,000 to 500,000 distinct CDR3 sequences, 20% of them singletons; the top ten hold 7.5% to 9.5%. This clonotype was sampled from an adult woman who had mild COVID-19 (a few samples of this study predate the infection). Cell type and time point are not known. The sequenced sample consisted of PBMCs or a T cell subset sorted from them (not recorded which). This rearrangement joins TRBV20-1 to TRBJ1-2; D is unclear. The chain's CDR3 is CSAEHRNYGYTF. For the CDR3, the DNA is TGCAGTGCAGAACACCGGAACTATGGCTACACCTTC.